This is a list of T cell receptor beta chains from one sample in a study of T-cell reconstitution after alpha-beta-depleted transplantation in children. TCRdb re-called the PCR reads with MiXCR, one entry per CDR3 protein. The sample shows some 43,000 distinct CDR3 sequences, around 9% of them seen only once. Material: PBMCs, mostly from graft donor cells, obtained 60 days after TCRalphabeta/CD19-depleted stem cell transplant. The receptors were gathered from a male patient between 2 and 10 years old who had a stem cell transplant for chronic granulomatous disease, so the T cells may come from the graft donor. Both conserved end residues are trimmed from each CDR3. The order of the fields is J gene, V gene, CDR3 protein.

>TRBJ2-7|TRBV27
ATRGQGHSYEQY
>TRBJ1-6|TRBV5-1
ASSSGGHSYNSPLH
>TRBJ2-7|TRBV27
ASSSGISYEQY
>TRBJ1-2|TRBV29-1
SVEKANYGYT
>TRBJ2-3|TRBV6-2/TRBV6-3
ASSCLSSGTITTTPTDTQY
>TRBJ1-5|TRBV5-1
ASSFGPDRGSNQPQH
>TRBJ2-3|TRBV11-2
ASSLGRTSTDTQY
>TRBJ1-3|TRBV20-1
SASKRAAGNTIY
>TRBJ1-5|TRBV20-1
SVAGSSNQPQH
>TRBJ1-5|TRBV9
ASSVDPTGRQH
>TRBJ2-3|TRBV5-5
ASSLGSTSGTQY
>TRBJ2-7|TRBV4-3
ASSRTMGRDEQY
>TRBJ2-6|TRBV25-1
ASSVRGANVLT
>TRBJ1-2|TRBV5-1
ASSLTPTATNYGYT
>TRBJ2-1|TRBV20-1
SAFSISHPYNEQF
>TRBJ1-2|TRBV29-1
SGGSNYGYT
>TRBJ1-2|TRBV12-3/TRBV12-4
ASSYREGGYGYT
>TRBJ2-1|TRBV2
ASSINPYNEQF
>TRBJ2-7|TRBV20-1
SAVAGIQFEQY
>TRBJ1-5|TRBV16
ASSQYGAGDSNQPQH
>TRBJ1-5|TRBV30
AWSVQPNQPQH
>TRBJ2-7|TRBV19
ASSIVTSGGAAQY
>TRBJ2-7|TRBV28
ASNPGHRDYYEQY
>TRBJ1-2|TRBV7-9
ASSPKRSYGYT
>TRBJ1-1|TRBV15
ATSRDLETEAF
>TRBJ2-1|TRBV7-9
ASRWGQEAPQF
>TRBJ2-5|TRBV18
ASSPGYKETQY
>TRBJ2-1|TRBV7-9
ASSSRTGSNNEQF
>TRBJ1-3|TRBV20-1
SARPGQGRGNTIY
>TRBJ1-2|TRBV6-5
ASSPGQGGYT
>TRBJ2-5|TRBV6-1
ASSVPETQY
>TRBJ2-1|TRBV15
ATSSVWGAGEQF
>TRBJ1-6|TRBV20-1
SARDPDRQTYNSPLH
>TRBJ2-7|TRBV11-3
ASSRAGSPEQY
>TRBJ1-1|TRBV20-1
SIGTGATEAF
>TRBJ2-2|TRBV11-2
ASSLGILNTGELF
>TRBJ2-5|TRBV3-1
ASRVGVETQY
>TRBJ2-5|TRBV12-3/TRBV12-4
ASRTDSLQETQY
>TRBJ2-7|TRBV29-1
SVDTRAGAGYEQY
>TRBJ2-1|TRBV14
ASSQESRSGNNEQF
>TRBJ2-2|TRBV5-1
ASSLSLAGIGELF
>TRBJ2-7|TRBV27
ASRRGYSSYEQY
>TRBJ1-3|TRBV12-3/TRBV12-4
ASRDSFHLSGNTIY
>TRBJ2-4|TRBV20-1
SAQAYSGEGAKNIQY
>TRBJ2-5|TRBV20-1
SAREARRETQY
>TRBJ1-5|TRBV6-5
ASTAGGSRNQPQH
>TRBJ2-7|TRBV30
AWSLGQPYEQY
>TRBJ1-6|TRBV7-9
ASSLGAQGASPLH
>TRBJ1-1|TRBV7-6
ASSPLSSEAF
>TRBJ2-1|TRBV28
ASSPPLAGGYNEQF
>TRBJ2-3|TRBV11-2
ASSLISTDTQY
>TRBJ2-1|TRBV6-2/TRBV6-3
ASSYWGNRDNEQF
>TRBJ2-2|TRBV21-1
ASSKWTSGTLNTGELF
>TRBJ1-5|TRBV28
ASSSGHQPQH
>TRBJ2-2|TRBV29-1
SVEGPGLNTGELF
>TRBJ1-2|TRBV4-3
ASSQDISDGLGYT
>TRBJ2-7|TRBV6-4
AFSFSPPGLAGGAYEQY
>TRBJ2-1|TRBV20-1
SARLIAAEQF
>TRBJ1-1|TRBV20-1
STKRRAEAF